The 11 T cell receptor beta chains in this list originate from one sample, sequenced in a study of response to subunit inactivated influenza vaccine. TCRdb re-analysed the RT-PCR reads in MiXCR, keeping a single row per CDR3 protein. This sample yields some 480,000 distinct CDR3 sequences, of which 9.5% to 12% are seen a single time; about 12% belongs to the top ten. The source material was PBMCs from blood, sampled about 6 weeks after vaccination. The source of these receptors is a man over 45 who received an inactivated influenza vaccine.

DNA for the CDR3: TGTGCCACCAGTGCCCCCGGTCAAACGAGGGATACGCAGTATTTT. Amino acids: CATSAPGQTRDTQYF. The chain employs TRBV24-1 and TRBJ2-3, with D unresolved. The CDR3 is made up of 15 amino acids. Germline CDR1 reads KGHDR; CDR2 reads SFDVKD. V lost 5 bases, J lost 6 bases, and 17 bases lay in between.

This clonotype showed up just a few times. The rearrangement uses TRBV6-2 or TRBV6-3 and TRBJ2-1; 8 bases fit TRBD2. The germline gives CDR1 MNHEY, CDR2 SVGEGT. With 3 bases clipped from V and 8 bases from J, the junction kept 12 bases outside the gene matches. The CDR3 runs to 16 residues. Here the CDR3 DNA reads TGTGCCAGCAGTTATAGTCCCTTAGCGGGGCCCGATGAGCAGTTCTTC. Amino acids: CASSYSPLAGPDEQFF.

V is TRBV29-1 and J is TRBJ2-1; 7 bases align to TRBD2. Losses at the gene ends were 6 bases for V and 0 bases for J; bases not matched to a gene: 5. This CDR3 region has 14 residues. Germline assignment: CDR1 SQVTM and CDR2 ANQGSEA. Here the CDR3 DNA reads TGCAGCGTAGTTCGGGGGGTCTCCTACAATGAGCAGTTCTTC. Amino acid sequence: CSVVRGVSYNEQFF.

A few counts support this clonotype. The V call is TRBV28, the J call TRBJ2-1; 7 bases agree with TRBD2. The V and J ends lost 5 bases and 6 bases, in that order; junction bases with no gene match: 16. Germline CDR1 and CDR2: MDHEN and SYDVKM. This CDR3 comprises 17 residues. The CDR3 DNA is TGTGCCAGCAGTCCCACTAGCGACAGAGTCCCTGGCAATGAGCAGTTCTTC. This codes for CASSPTSDRVPGNEQFF.

This clonotype was recorded a few times. The gene calls are TRBV15 and TRBJ1-5; D may be TRBD1 (5 bases). In germline, CDR1 is LNHNV, CDR2 YYDKDF (reference sequence). The CDR3 extends over 13 amino acids. Deletions cut 4 bases from V and 7 bases from J, with 11 bases between. The CDR3: CATSMDRGQPQHF. The CDR3 DNA is TGTGCCACCAGCATGGACCGGGGCCAGCCCCAGCATTTT.

The rearrangement uses TRBV7-6 and TRBJ2-7; D is possibly TRBD1 (7 bases). Trimming took 0 bases from V and 2 from J, leaving 20 bases between them. Germline CDR1 reads SGHVS; CDR2 reads FNYEAQ. The CDR3 contains 18 residues. This chain's CDR3 is CASSLALSRQGGTYEQYF. The CDR3 DNA sequence: TGTGCCAGCAGCTTAGCGTTGTCTCGGCAGGGGGGCACCTACGAGCAGTACTTC.

V and J are TRBV5-1 and TRBJ1-1; possibly TRBD1 for D (5 bases). Trimming left V 8 bases short and J 0 bases short, with 11 bases between. CDR3 length equals 13 residues. Germline loops: CDR1 SGHRS, CDR2 YFSETQ. The CDR3: CASHGGMNTEAFF. The CDR3 nucleotides are TGCGCCAGTCACGGGGGGATGAACACTGAAGCTTTCTTT. Full variable domain (rest looked up from reference TRBV5-1 and TRBJ1-1): KAGVTQTPRYLIKTRGQQVTLSCSPISGHRSVSWYQQTPGQGLQFLFEYFSETQRNKGNFPGRFSGRQFSNSRSEMNVSTLELGDSALYLCASHGGMNTEAFFGQGTRLTVV.

The chain combines TRBV18 with TRBJ1-1; the D gene is possibly TRBD1 (6 bases). There are 16 residues in the CDR3. Per germline, CDR1 KGHSH and CDR2 LQKENI. Between the trimmed V and J ends, which lost 3 bases and 7 bases, there was a span of 21 bases. CDR3 protein: CASSPSKTGQTYEAFF. For the CDR3, the DNA is TGTGCCAGCTCACCTTCGAAAACAGGACAGACCTATGAAGCTTTCTTT.

This clonotype was detected ten times or more. V is TRBV7-2 and J is TRBJ2-1; 11 positions match TRBD1. From germline, CDR1 is SGHTA and CDR2 FQGNSA. The V and J ends lost 6 bases and 6 bases, in that order; junction bases with no gene match: 7. There are 15 residues in the CDR3. The CDR3 loop is CASRSTGTGGNEQFF. In DNA, the CDR3 is TGTGCCAGCAGATCGACCGGGACAGGGGGCAATGAGCAGTTCTTC.

This clonotype was counted ten times or more. This chain connects TRBV12-3 or TRBV12-4 to TRBJ2-1; D remains unclear. V dropped 6 bases and J dropped 8 bases, with 8 bases sitting between them. The CDR3 spans 11 residues. The CDR3 DNA follows: TGTGCCAGCAGCCCCACCTATGAGCAGTTCTTC. This gives the protein CASSPTYEQFF.

This clonotype appeared a few times. The chain uses TRBV20-1 and TRBJ2-3, with no clear D. The CDR3 totals 12 residues. The V gene's germline CDR1 is DFQATT and CDR2 SNEGSKA (reference sequence). V was trimmed by 6 bases and J by 5 bases, leaving 12 bases between them. This CDR3 is CSAHDHRDTQYF. The CDR3 DNA is TGCAGTGCACACGACCACAGAGATACGCAGTATTTT.